This TCR beta chain was found in a study of beta chain features in type 1 diabetes. Study background: Patients shared similar age, gender and cell yields with healthy donors.

The investigators reverse transcribed all of the isolated RNA, so they sequenced expressed TCRB transcripts. The method was immunoSEQ multiplex PCR; TCRdb's version includes in-frame clones alone and lacks a portion of them. The data show 350,000 to 400,000 clones, roughly 12% seen once. Concerning this clone: Its specificity is unknown.

Study results and caveats: All four CD4+ subsets of Type 1 diabetes patients contained TCRB CDR3s that were moderately but significantly shorter. Cells that show high TCR expression could be over-represented by cDNA sequencing.

This receptor was obtained from a young woman with type 1 diabetes. Sequenced material: naive CD4+ T cells from blood.

As DNA, the CDR3 is TGTGCCAGCTCACCAACAGGTTCCTACAATGAGCAGTTCTTC. Translating it yields CASSPTGSYNEQFF. This chain connects TRBV18 to TRBJ2-1, with D tentatively TRBD1 (5 bases). CDR1 and CDR2 from the germline V gene are KGHSH and LQKENI. The CDR3 extends over 14 amino acids. Trimming removed 2 bases from V and 1 base from J, with 6 bases in between.